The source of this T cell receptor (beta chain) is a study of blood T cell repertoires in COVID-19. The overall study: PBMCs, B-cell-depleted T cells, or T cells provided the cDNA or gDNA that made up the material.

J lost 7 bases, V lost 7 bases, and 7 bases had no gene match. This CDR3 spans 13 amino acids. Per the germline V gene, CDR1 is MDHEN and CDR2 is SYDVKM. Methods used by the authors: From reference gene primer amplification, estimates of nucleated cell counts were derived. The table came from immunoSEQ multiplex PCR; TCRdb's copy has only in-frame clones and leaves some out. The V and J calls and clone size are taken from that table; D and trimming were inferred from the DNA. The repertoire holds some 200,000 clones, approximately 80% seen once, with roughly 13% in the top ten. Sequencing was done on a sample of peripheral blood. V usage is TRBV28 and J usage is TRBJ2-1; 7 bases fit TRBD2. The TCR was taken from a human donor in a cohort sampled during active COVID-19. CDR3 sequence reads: CASTGWEGNEQFF. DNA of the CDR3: TGTGCCAGCACTGGATGGGAGGGTAATGAGCAGTTCTTC.